This paragraph covers one TCR beta chain sequence. The data belong to a study of blood T cell repertoires in COVID-19. Study details: Samples taken during acute and convalescent COVID-19 were collected in the United States, Italy and Spain. In each case, the material was cDNA or gDNA derived from T cells, B-cell-depleted T cells, or PBMCs.

Authors' methods: Reference gene primer amplification gave nucleated cell count estimates. Repertoires were generated with immunoSEQ multiplex PCR, while TCRdb's copy carries only in-frame clones and drops some. That table is the source of V, J and clone size, and D and trimming were worked out from the DNA. In the table there are approximately 97,000 clones, nearly 90% of which are singletons. V was pared by 4 bases and J by 1 base, with 13 bases between. Germline V gene data show CDR1 as LGHNA and CDR2 as YNFKEQ. This CDR3 spans 15 amino acids. The clonotype comes from a man aged 50-59 years with active COVID-19. Source material: peripheral blood. The chain has TRBV4-2 and TRBJ1-1; D possibly corresponds to TRBD1 (5 bases). The CDR3 DNA reads as TGTGCCAGCAGCCCGCTACAGGATAAGAACACTGAAGCTTTCTTT. Amino acid sequence: CASSPLQDKNTEAFF.